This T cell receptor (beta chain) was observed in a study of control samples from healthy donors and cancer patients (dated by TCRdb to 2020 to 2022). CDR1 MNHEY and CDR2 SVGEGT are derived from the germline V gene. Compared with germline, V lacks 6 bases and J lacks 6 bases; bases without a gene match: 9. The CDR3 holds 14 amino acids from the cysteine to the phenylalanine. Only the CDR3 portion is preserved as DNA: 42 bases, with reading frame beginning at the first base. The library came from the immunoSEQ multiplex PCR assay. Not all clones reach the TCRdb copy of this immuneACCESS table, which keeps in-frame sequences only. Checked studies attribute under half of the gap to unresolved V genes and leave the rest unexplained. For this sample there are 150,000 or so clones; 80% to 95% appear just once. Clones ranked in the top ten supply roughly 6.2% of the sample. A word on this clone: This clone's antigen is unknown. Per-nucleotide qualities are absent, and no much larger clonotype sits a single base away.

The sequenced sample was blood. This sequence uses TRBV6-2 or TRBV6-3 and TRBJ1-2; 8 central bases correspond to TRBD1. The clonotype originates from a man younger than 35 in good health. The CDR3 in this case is CASSLFQGADGYTF. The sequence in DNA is TGTGCCAGCAGCCTATTCCAGGGGGCGGATGGCTACACCTTC.